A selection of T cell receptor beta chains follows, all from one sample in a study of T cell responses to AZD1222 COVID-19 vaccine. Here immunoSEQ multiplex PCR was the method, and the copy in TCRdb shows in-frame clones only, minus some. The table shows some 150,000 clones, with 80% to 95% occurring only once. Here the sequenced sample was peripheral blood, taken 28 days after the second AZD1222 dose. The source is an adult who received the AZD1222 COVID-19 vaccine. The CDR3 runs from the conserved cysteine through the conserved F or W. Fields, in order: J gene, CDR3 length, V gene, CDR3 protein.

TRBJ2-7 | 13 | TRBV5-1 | CASSSTGDREQYF
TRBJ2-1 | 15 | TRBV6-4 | CASSVRLAGAEEQFF
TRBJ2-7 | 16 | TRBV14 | CASSQEAGGRTHEQYF
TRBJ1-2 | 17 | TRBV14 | CASSQDEVADRVYGYTF
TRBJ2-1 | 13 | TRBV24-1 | CATSLNPYNEQFF
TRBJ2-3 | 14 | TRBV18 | CASSPVGSTDTQYF
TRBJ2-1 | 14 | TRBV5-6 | CASRPGLAVNEQFF
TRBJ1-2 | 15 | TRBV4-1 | CASSQEGMERYGYTF
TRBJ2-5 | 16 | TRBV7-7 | CASSLARVGSGETQYF
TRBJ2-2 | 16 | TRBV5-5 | CASSPLAGGNTGELFF
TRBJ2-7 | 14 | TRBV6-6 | CASSRDREGLEQYF
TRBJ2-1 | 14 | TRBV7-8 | CASAPSGRNNEQFF
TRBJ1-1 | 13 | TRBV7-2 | CASSLGQTTEAFF
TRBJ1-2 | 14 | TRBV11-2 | CASSLDRTAGGYTF
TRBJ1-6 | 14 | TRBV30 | CAWSLLNGNSPLHF
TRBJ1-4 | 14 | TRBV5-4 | CASSLVGGNEKLFF
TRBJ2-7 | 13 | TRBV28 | CATESGTIYEQYF
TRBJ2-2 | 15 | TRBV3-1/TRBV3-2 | CASSQVGMRNGELFF